The entry below describes one T cell receptor beta chain. The record originates from a study of shared clonotypes between healthy human individuals. CDR3 length: 15 residues. Trimming cost V 1 base and J 2 bases, with 9 bases left between them. The germline V gene encodes CDR1 SGHTA and CDR2 FQGNSA. Here immunoSEQ multiplex PCR was the method, and the copy in TCRdb shows in-frame clones only, minus some. This table holds approximately 1,500,000 clones, more than 95% found once. Healthy and HIV-negative, the adult donors had no recent acute infections or vaccinations. This TCR was recovered from a man aged 25-45 years in good health. Sequenced: naive CD4+ T cells sorted from blood. As for subset: CD45RA+ positively selected. The V gene is TRBV7-2, the J gene TRBJ1-3; D unclear. The CDR3, as DNA: TGTGCCAGCAGCTTAGTAGCCGGGGCTGGAAACACCATATATTTT. Translation gives CASSLVAGAGNTIYF.